Described below is a single T cell receptor (beta chain) sequence and its context. The antigen is unknown. The sample is drawn from a study of cytomegalovirus exposure and HLA in healthy donors. The study, taken as a whole, reports: In a later analysis, roughly 17,000 TCR beta sequences were associated with HLA alleles at 0.05 false discovery rate. Later analysis showed TCR association rates varying by HLA locus, highest for DRB1 and lowest for HLA-C. The study flagged about 150 TCR beta chains as cytomegalovirus-associated. Prior analysis indicated that the majority of TCR beta V segments exhibited productivity approximately 87% or approximately 30% of the time.

PCR primers comprised 60 Vbeta and 13 Jbeta primers. The method was immunoSEQ multiplex PCR; TCRdb's version includes in-frame clones alone and lacks a portion of them. The table lists around 150,000 clones, 70% to 80% of them singletons. The germline CDR1 and CDR2 sequences are MGHRA and YSYEKL. V trimming: 2 bases; J trimming: 4 bases; junction bases outside the gene matches: 6. The CDR3 has 15 residues. The chain combines TRBV4-1 with TRBJ1-2; 8 bases map to TRBD1. The sample comprised PBMCs. The receptor was isolated from a female donor in good health and CMV-seropositive. As DNA, the CDR3 is TGCGCCAGCAGCCAACCGACAGGGGTAGCCTATGGCTACACCTTC. It encodes CASSQPTGVAYGYTF.